This T cell receptor beta chain was identified during a study of CD8+ T cells in alopecia areata. Extraction and reverse transcription of RNA yielded cDNA as the sequencing template. The protocol was immunoSEQ multiplex PCR, while the TCRdb copy is restricted to in-frame clones and leaves out a portion. There are about 82,000 clones in the sample; roughly half occur only once, and 5.5% to 6.5% lies in the top ten. Per the germline V gene, CDR1 is SQVTM and CDR2 is ANQGSEA. V lost 5 bases to trimming and J lost 5 bases; unmatched junction nucleotides: 11. This CDR3 region has 14 residues. J is TRBJ2-7 and V is TRBV29-1; 8 nucleotides match TRBD2. This sequence originates from a human donor with alopecia areata. The sequencing input was NKG2D-high CD8+ T cells sorted from blood. In nucleotides, the CDR3 is TGCAGCGTTTTAGGACACGGGGGGGAAAACGAGCAGTACTTC. This sequence encodes CSVLGHGGENEQYF.